A selection of T cell receptor beta chains follows, all from one sample in a study of T cell responses to AZD1222 COVID-19 vaccine. Clones were read by immunoSEQ multiplex PCR, and TCRdb kept only the in-frame ones, dropping some. The table lists about 130,000 clones, about nine tenths of them singletons. Source: peripheral blood, taken on day 0 of AZD1222 vaccination. The receptors originated from an adult in good health. CDR3s include the opening cysteine and the closing phenylalanine or tryptophan. D genes are given only for firm matches. Clone sizes are given selectively: once, few, many, or a class where the clone is expanded.

v_call,cdr3_length,d_call,clone_size,j_call,cdr3_nt,cdr3_aa
TRBV24-1,15,TRBD1,once,TRBJ1-4,TGTGCCGGGAATGACAGGGCCCGGGCTAATGAAAAACTGTTTTTT,CAGNDRARANEKLFF
TRBV7-2,16,TRBD1,.,TRBJ1-3,TGTGCCAGCAGCTCTAGGGGGACAGGGTCGTGGCACACCATATATTTT,CASSSRGTGSWHTIYF
TRBV19,16,.,.,TRBJ1-5,TGTGCCAGTAGTATAGGGCAGGCTTCGGGCAATCAGCCCCAGCATTTT,CASSIGQASGNQPQHF
TRBV2,14,.,.,TRBJ1-5,TGTGCCAGCGGAGGCCCCAAAAGCAATCAGCCCCAGCATTTT,CASGGPKSNQPQHF
TRBV19,15,.,.,TRBJ1-2,TGTGCCAGTACCCCGCAAGCAGGGCCGGGTAGTGGCTACACCTTC,CASTPQAGPGSGYTF
TRBV30,13,.,.,TRBJ2-5,TGTGCCTGGAGTGTCCTGACCCAAGAGACCCAGTACTTC,CAWSVLTQETQYF
TRBV4-1,15,TRBD1,few,TRBJ2-7,TGCGCCAGCAGCCAGAACCCGGGACAGGGGTTCGAGCAGTACTTC,CASSQNPGQGFEQYF
TRBV7-9,14,.,few,TRBJ2-7,TGTGCCAGCAGCTTAGGTACAGGGATCCTCGAGCAGTACTTC,CASSLGTGILEQYF
TRBV28,14,TRBD1,.,TRBJ2-7,TGTGCCACCCTGTCCGGGACAGTAACCTACGAGCAGTACTTC,CATLSGTVTYEQYF
TRBV5-6,17,.,.,TRBJ1-2,TGTGCCAGCAGCCCTAGACCGGGAGGGCTCAGGGGCTATGGCTACACCTTC,CASSPRPGGLRGYGYTF
TRBV18,13,.,.,TRBJ2-7,TGTGCCAGCTCACCACCTTTACACACGGAGCAGTACTTC,CASSPPLHTEQYF
TRBV7-2,17,.,.,TRBJ1-1,TGTGCCAGCAACGCACGGGGGGCTCTAGCTATGAACACTGAAGCTTTCTTT,CASNARGALAMNTEAFF
TRBV7-2,15,.,.,TRBJ2-2,TGTGCCAGCAGCTTAGTCCGGAATTCCCCCGGGGAGCTGTTTTTT,CASSLVRNSPGELFF
TRBV19,15,.,.,TRBJ2-7,TGTGCCAGTAGTATCAAAGGGGGAGTGGGCTACGAGCAGTACTTC,CASSIKGGVGYEQYF
TRBV19,15,TRBD2,once,TRBJ2-1,TGTGCCAGTAGTTTTAGCGGGGGGGTATACAATGAGCAGTTCTTC,CASSFSGGVYNEQFF
TRBV27,14,.,.,TRBJ1-1,TGTGCCAGCAGTCCCGTCGGGGCAGACGCTGAAGCTTTCTTT,CASSPVGADAEAFF
TRBV19,14,TRBD1,.,TRBJ1-2,TGTGCCAGCAGTGAACCGGGACAGGGTGGCGGCTACACCTTC,CASSEPGQGGGYTF
TRBV19,14,.,few,TRBJ2-3,TGTGCCAGTAGTCTGGCGTTTAGCACAGATACGCAGTATTTT,CASSLAFSTDTQYF
TRBV5-8,13,.,once,TRBJ2-3,TGTGCCAGCAGCTTAAGTAGTACAGATACGCAGTATTTT,CASSLSSTDTQYF
TRBV9,13,.,once,TRBJ2-7,TGTGCCAGCAGCAAACAGGGGACTGGCGAGCAGTACTTC,CASSKQGTGEQYF
TRBV5-8,15,.,medium-sized,TRBJ1-6,TGTGCCAGCAGCTCCCGGGGACCGAATAATTCACCCCTCCACTTT,CASSSRGPNNSPLHF
TRBV7-8,15,.,.,TRBJ2-1,TGTGCCAGCAGCCGAGATGAGGGGTCCTACAATGAGCAGTTCTTC,CASSRDEGSYNEQFF
TRBV6-5,13,.,few,TRBJ1-5,TGTGCCAGCAGTCACGACAGCCTGCAGCCCCAGCATTTT,CASSHDSLQPQHF
TRBV19,12,.,.,TRBJ1-5,TGTGCCAGTAGTATAGAACTTCAGCCCCAGCATTTT,CASSIELQPQHF
TRBV13,15,TRBD1,once,TRBJ2-5,TGTGCCAGCAGCGCGCAACAGGGGTCGACACGGACCCAGTACTTC,CASSAQQGSTRTQYF
TRBV5-1,16,.,.,TRBJ2-3,TGCGCCAGCAGCTTGGCCGAGGACACTCGCACAGATACGCAGTATTTT,CASSLAEDTRTDTQYF
TRBV3-1/TRBV3-2,16,.,.,TRBJ2-5,TGTGCCAGCAGCCAAGAGGACCCCAGCTTCCAAGAGACCCAGTACTTC,CASSQEDPSFQETQYF
TRBV9,14,.,.,TRBJ2-3,TGTGCCAGCAGCGTACAGGGGCCAACCGATACGCAGTATTTT,CASSVQGPTDTQYF
TRBV3-1/TRBV3-2,11,TRBD1,.,TRBJ1-1,TGTGCCGGACAGGGGAACACTGAAGCTTTCTTT,CAGQGNTEAFF
TRBV28,12,.,.,TRBJ1-2,TGTGCCAGCAAACAAATGGTGGGTGGCTACACCTTC,CASKQMVGGYTF
TRBV7-9,11,.,.,TRBJ1-1,TGTGCCAGCAGCCCCACCAACGAAGCTTTCTTT,CASSPTNEAFF
TRBV5-1,14,.,.,TRBJ1-1,TGCGCCAGCAGCTTACGGGGGGTCAGCGCTGAAGCTTTCTTT,CASSLRGVSAEAFF
TRBV4-3,21,.,few,TRBJ2-2,TGCGCCAGCAGCCAAGCTGCCGGACAGGGAAGACTAGCCCCCGGGGCCGGGGAGCTGTTTTTT,CASSQAAGQGRLAPGAGELFF
TRBV27,15,.,.,TRBJ2-1,TGTGCCACCAGCACGAGGGGGGGATCCTACAATGAGCAGTTCTTC,CATSTRGGSYNEQFF
TRBV19,12,TRBD1,.,TRBJ1-1,TGTGCCAGTAGTCAGGGGGGGCCTGAAGCTTTCTTT,CASSQGGPEAFF
TRBV5-1,14,TRBD1,.,TRBJ2-7,TGCGCCAGCAGCTTGGAGGGACAGTTTAACGAGCAGTACTTC,CASSLEGQFNEQYF
TRBV11-2,13,.,.,TRBJ2-7,TGTGCCAGCAGCCTCACAGGGTCTCGGGAGCAGTACTTC,CASSLTGSREQYF
TRBV5-1,16,.,.,TRBJ1-3,TGCGCCAGCAGCTTGGATGGGGGCCGCTCTGGAAACACCATATATTTT,CASSLDGGRSGNTIYF